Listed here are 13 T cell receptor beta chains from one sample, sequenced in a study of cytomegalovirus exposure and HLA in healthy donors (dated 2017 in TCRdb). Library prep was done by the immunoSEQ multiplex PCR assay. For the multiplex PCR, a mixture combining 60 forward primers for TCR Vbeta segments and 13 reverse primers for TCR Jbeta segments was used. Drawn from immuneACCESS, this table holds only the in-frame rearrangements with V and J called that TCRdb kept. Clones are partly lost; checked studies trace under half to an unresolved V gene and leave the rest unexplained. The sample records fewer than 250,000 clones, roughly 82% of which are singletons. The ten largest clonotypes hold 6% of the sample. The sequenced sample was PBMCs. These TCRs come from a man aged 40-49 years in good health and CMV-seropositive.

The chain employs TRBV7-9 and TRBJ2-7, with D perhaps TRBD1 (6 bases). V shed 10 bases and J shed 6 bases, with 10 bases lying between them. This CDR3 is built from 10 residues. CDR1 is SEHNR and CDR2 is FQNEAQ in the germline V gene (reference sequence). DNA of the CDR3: TGTGCCACCCAGGGGAGCGAGCAGTACTTC. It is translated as CATQGSEQYF.

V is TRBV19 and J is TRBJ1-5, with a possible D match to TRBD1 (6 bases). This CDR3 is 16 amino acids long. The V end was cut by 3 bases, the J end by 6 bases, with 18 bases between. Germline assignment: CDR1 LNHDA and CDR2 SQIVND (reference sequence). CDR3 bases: TGTGCCAGTAGTATCCGTCCCGGACAGATAGCTCAGCCCCAGCATTTT. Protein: CASSIRPGQIAQPQHF.

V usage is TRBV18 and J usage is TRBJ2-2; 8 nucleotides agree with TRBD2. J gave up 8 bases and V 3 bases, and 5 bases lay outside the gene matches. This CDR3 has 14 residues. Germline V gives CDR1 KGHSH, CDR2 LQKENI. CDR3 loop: CASSPIGGAGELFF. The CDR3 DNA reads TGTGCCAGCTCACCCATCGGGGGGGCTGGGGAGCTGTTTTTT.

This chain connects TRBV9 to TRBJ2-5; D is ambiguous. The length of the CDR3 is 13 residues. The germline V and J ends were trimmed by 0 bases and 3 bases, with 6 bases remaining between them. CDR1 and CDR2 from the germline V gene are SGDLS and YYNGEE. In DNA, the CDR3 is TGTGCCAGCAGCGTAGGAGTTGAAGAGACCCAGTACTTC. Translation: CASSVGVEETQYF.

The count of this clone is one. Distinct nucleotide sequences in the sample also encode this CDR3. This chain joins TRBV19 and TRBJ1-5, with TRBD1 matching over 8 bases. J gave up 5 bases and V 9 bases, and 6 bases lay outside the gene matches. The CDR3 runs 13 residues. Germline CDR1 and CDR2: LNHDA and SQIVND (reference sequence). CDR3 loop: CASKNRGDQPQHF. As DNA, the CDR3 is TGTGCCAGCAAAAACAGGGGGGATCAGCCCCAGCATTTT.

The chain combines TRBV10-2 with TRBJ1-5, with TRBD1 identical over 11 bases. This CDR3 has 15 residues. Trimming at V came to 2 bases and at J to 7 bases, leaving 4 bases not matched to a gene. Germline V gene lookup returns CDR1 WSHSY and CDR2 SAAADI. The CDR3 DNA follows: TGCGCCAGCAGTGAGACCGGGACAGGGGGACAGCCCCAGCATTTT. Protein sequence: CASSETGTGGQPQHF.

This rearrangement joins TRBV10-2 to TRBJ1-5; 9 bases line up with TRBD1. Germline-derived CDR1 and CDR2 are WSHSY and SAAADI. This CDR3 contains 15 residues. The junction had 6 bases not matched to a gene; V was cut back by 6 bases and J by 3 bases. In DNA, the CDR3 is TGCGCCAGCAGGGACAGGGGAGTCGACAATCAGCCCCAGCATTTT. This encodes CASRDRGVDNQPQHF.

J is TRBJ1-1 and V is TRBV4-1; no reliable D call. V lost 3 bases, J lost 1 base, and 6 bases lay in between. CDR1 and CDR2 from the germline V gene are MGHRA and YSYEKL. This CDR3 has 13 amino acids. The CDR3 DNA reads TGCGCCAGCAGCCACCGGGGGAACACTGAAGCTTTCTTT. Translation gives CASSHRGNTEAFF.

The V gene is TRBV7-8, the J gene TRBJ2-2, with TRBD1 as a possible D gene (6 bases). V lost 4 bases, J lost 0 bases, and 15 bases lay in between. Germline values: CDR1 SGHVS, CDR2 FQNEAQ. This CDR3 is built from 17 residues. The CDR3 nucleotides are TGTGCCAGCAGCTCCCAGAACAGGGACGCGAACACCGGGGAGCTGTTTTTT. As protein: CASSSQNRDANTGELFF.

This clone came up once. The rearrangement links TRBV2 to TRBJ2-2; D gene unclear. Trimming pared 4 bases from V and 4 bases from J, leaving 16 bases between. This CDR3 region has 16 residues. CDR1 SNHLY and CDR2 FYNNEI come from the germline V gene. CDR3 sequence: CASSVPGDFITGELFF. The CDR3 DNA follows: TGTGCCAGCAGTGTTCCGGGTGATTTTATCACCGGGGAGCTGTTTTTT.

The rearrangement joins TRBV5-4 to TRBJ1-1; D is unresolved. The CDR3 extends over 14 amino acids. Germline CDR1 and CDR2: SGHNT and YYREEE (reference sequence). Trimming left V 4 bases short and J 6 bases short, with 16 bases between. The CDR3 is CASSNPRGFSEAFF. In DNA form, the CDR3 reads TGTGCCAGCAGCAACCCCCGCGGATTCTCTGAAGCTTTCTTT.

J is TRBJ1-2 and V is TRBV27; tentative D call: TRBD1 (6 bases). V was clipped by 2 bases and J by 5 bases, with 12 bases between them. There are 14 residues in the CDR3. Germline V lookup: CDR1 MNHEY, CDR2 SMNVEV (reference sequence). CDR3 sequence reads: CASSLSGTYYGYTF. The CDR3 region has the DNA TGTGCCAGCAGTTTAAGCGGGACATATTATGGCTACACCTTC.

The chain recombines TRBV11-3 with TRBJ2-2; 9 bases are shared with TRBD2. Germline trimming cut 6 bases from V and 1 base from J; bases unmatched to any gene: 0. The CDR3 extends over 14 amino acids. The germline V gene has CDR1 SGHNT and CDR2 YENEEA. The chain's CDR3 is CASRLAGNTGELFF. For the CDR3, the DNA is TGTGCCAGCAGACTAGCGGGGAACACCGGGGAGCTGTTTTTT.